These 32 T cell receptor beta chains came from one sample sequenced in a study of blood T cell repertoires in COVID-19. Using immunoSEQ multiplex PCR, the repertoire was profiled, and TCRdb retains in-frame clones only, with some absent. The table includes roughly 250,000 clones, around 88% detected once. The sample was PBMCs or T cells enriched from blood (not recorded which). The receptor source for this set is a woman in her 50s who had recovered from COVID-19.

The rearrangement uses TRBV2 and TRBJ1-6; perhaps TRBD1 as D (5 bases). Germline V lookup: CDR1 SNHLY, CDR2 FYNNEI. The CDR3 contains 15 residues. The V end lost 1 base, the J end lost 10 bases, and 14 bases lay between the germline ends. The CDR3 DNA reads TGTGCCAGCAGTGAAGGGTGGCAGGGCGTCTCACCCCTCCACTTT. Protein sequence: CASSEGWQGVSPLHF.

The V and J genes are TRBV19 and TRBJ2-3; no clear D. Germline V gives CDR1 LNHDA, CDR2 SQIVND (reference sequence). With 5 bases removed from V and 1 base from J, the gap between germline ends came to 16 bases. The CDR3 extends over 16 amino acids. Here the CDR3 DNA reads TGTGCCAGTAGTTCCCCGATGGCCTCCCGCACAGATACGCAGTATTTT. Residues: CASSSPMASRTDTQYF.

The genes are TRBV4-3 and TRBJ2-1; 15 bases are shared with TRBD2. J lost 9 bases, V lost 3 bases, and 9 bases had no gene match. The CDR3 covers 17 residues. The V gene's germline CDR1 is LGHNA and CDR2 YSLEER. CDR3 bases: TGCGCCAGCAGCCAGGCCGTCGGGACTAGCGGGAGGATTGAGCAGTTCTTC. The encoded protein is CASSQAVGTSGRIEQFF.

The chain employs TRBV27 and TRBJ2-1, with 10 positions matching TRBD2. The germline CDR1 and CDR2 sequences are MNHEY and SMNVEV (reference sequence). The CDR3 runs to 16 residues. V gave up 6 bases and J gave up 0 bases; unmatched junction bases: 5. The CDR3 DNA is TGTGCCAGCAGACCCGGACTAGCGGTCTCCTACAATGAGCAGTTCTTC. Translation: CASRPGLAVSYNEQFF.

CDR3: CASSLLGQGPYEQYF. CDR3 nucleotides: TGTGCCAGCAGCTTACTGGGACAGGGACCCTACGAGCAGTACTTC. This chain joins TRBV13 and TRBJ2-7; the match to TRBD1 covers 9 bases. The CDR3 totals 15 residues. Trimming cost V 2 bases and J 2 bases; bases outside gene matches: 4. Germline V gene lookup returns CDR1 PRHDT and CDR2 FYEKMQ (reference sequence). Looking up the rest from reference TRBV13 and TRBJ2-7 gives the full variable domain: AAGVIQSPRHLIKEKRETATLKCYPIPRHDTVYWYQQGPGQDPQFLISFYEKMQSDKGSIPDRFSAQQFSDYHSELNMSSLELGDSALYFCASSLLGQGPYEQYFGPGTRLTVT.

The chain has TRBV6-5 and TRBJ1-2; unclear D gene. With 8 bases removed from V and 8 bases from J, the gap between germline ends came to 12 bases. CDR1 is MNHEY and CDR2 is SVGAGI in the germline V gene. This CDR3 spans 11 amino acids. The CDR3 region is CASSNGQGYTF. CDR3 bases: TGTGCCAGCTCCAATGGGCAAGGCTACACCTTC.

As to this clone: One junction end does not reproduce the germline sequence, and a read error may be involved. This chain links TRBV7-7 with TRBJ2-1; 7 nucleotides match TRBD2. Germline V lookup: CDR1 SSHAT, CDR2 FNYEAQ (reference sequence). The CDR3 covers 15 residues. The CDR3 coding sequence is TGTGCTAGCAGCAAGGGACTATCACTTTACAATGAGCAGTTCTTC. Its translation: CASSKGLSLYNEQFF.

This chain links TRBV11-1 with TRBJ1-1; TRBD1 matches at 8 bases. The CDR3 totals 15 residues. Looked up from germline, CDR1 is SGHAT and CDR2 is FQDESV (reference sequence). J was trimmed by 1 base and V by 2 bases; bases with no gene match: 3. The chain's CDR3 is CASSLQGARNTEAFF. CDR3 bases: TGTGCCAGCAGCTTACAGGGGGCTCGGAACACTGAAGCTTTCTTT.

This chain links TRBV5-4 with TRBJ2-1; D may be TRBD2 (6 bases). From germline, CDR1 is SGHNT and CDR2 YYREEE (reference sequence). CDR3 size: 13 residues. Trimming stripped 3 bases from V and 6 bases from J, with 10 bases between. The CDR3 spells CASSWGEANEQFF. In DNA form, the CDR3 reads TGTGCCAGCAGCTGGGGGGAGGCCAATGAGCAGTTCTTC.

This clone was observed once. The V and J genes are TRBV7-2 and TRBJ1-1, with unresolved D. Per the germline V gene, CDR1 is SGHTA and CDR2 is FQGNSA. CDR3 length: 11 residues. The V and J ends lost 5 bases and 7 bases respectively, with 8 bases between them. CDR3 coding DNA: TGTGCCAGCAGCGGGCAGATTGAAGCTTTCTTT. Its protein product is CASSGQIEAFF.

This clone has only a few counts. The gene calls are TRBV3-1 (or the pseudogene TRBV3-2) and TRBJ1-6; TRBD1 aligns across 10 bases. Germline-derived CDR1 and CDR2 are LGHDT and YNNKEL (reference sequence). The V gene end was trimmed by 4 bases and the J gene end by 7 bases; junction bases not matched to a gene: 16. CDR3 length: 19 amino acids. The CDR3: CASSPSCETGGSRNSPLHF. In nucleotides, the CDR3 is TGTGCCAGCAGCCCTAGTTGCGAGACAGGGGGCAGTAGGAATTCACCCCTCCACTTT.

This chain joins TRBV18 and TRBJ2-7; 9 nucleotides align to TRBD1. Germline loops: CDR1 KGHSH, CDR2 LQKENI. The CDR3 length is 15 residues. The junction had 7 bases not matched to a gene; V was cut back by 5 bases and J by 2 bases. CDR3 region: CASSTGQGRTYEQYF. The CDR3 DNA reads as TGTGCCAGCTCAACCGGACAGGGGAGAACCTACGAGCAGTACTTC.

The chain couples TRBV28 to TRBJ1-1; 8 bases align to TRBD1. Germline CDR1 reads MDHEN; CDR2 reads SYDVKM. The CDR3 is 14 amino acids. Trimming cost V 5 bases and J 4 bases; bases outside gene matches: 6. The CDR3 reads CASSTRTGRTEAFF. The CDR3 DNA reads as TGTGCCAGCAGTACTCGGACAGGGCGCACTGAAGCTTTCTTT.

This chain connects TRBV20-1 to TRBJ1-1, with 10 bases fitting TRBD1. The V gene's germline CDR1 is DFQATT and CDR2 SNEGSKA (reference sequence). Trimming cost V 3 bases and J 1 base; bases outside gene matches: 11. The CDR3 length is 17 residues. CDR3 residues: CSASRRDRGVGNTEAFF. The CDR3 DNA is TGCAGTGCTAGTCGCCGGGACAGGGGAGTGGGGAACACTGAAGCTTTCTTT.

The J gene is TRBJ1-4, the V gene TRBV5-1, with 7 bases fitting TRBD1. V trimming: 4 bases; J trimming: 5 bases; junction bases outside the gene matches: 11. Germline CDR1 reads SGHRS; CDR2 reads YFSETQ. The CDR3 contains 16 residues. The CDR3 here is CASSPDGAGGNEKLFF. CDR3 sequence (DNA): TGCGCCAGCAGCCCCGACGGGGCAGGGGGAAATGAAAAACTGTTTTTT.

This clone was observed a single time. The chain couples TRBV30 to TRBJ2-7; no reliable D call. Deletions cut 0 bases from V and 1 base from J, with 10 bases between. Germline lookup yields CDR1 GTSNPN and CDR2 SVGIG (reference sequence). The length of the CDR3 is 14 residues. This CDR3 reads CAWSVRGNSYEQYF. For the CDR3, the DNA is TGTGCCTGGAGTGTTCGTGGCAATTCCTACGAGCAGTACTTC.

The chain joins TRBV6-4 to TRBJ2-7, with 8 bases aligning to TRBD2. V trimming: 0 bases; J trimming: 7 bases; junction bases outside the gene matches: 5. Germline CDR1 is MRHNA and CDR2 is SNTAGT. This CDR3 has 14 residues. DNA for the CDR3: TGTGCCAGCAGTGACTCGACTAGCGAACGAGAGCAGTACTTC. Protein sequence: CASSDSTSEREQYF.

The chain combines TRBV12-3 or TRBV12-4 with TRBJ2-1; D might be TRBD2 (6 bases). V was shortened by 6 bases and J by 8 bases, with 11 bases between the two germline ends. The CDR3 runs to 12 residues. This CDR3 reads CASRWREYEQFF. The CDR3 coding sequence is TGTGCCAGCAGGTGGAGGGAGTATGAGCAGTTCTTC.

This chain connects TRBV7-3 to TRBJ1-6; D may be TRBD1 (5 bases). In germline, CDR1 is SGHTA, CDR2 FQGTGA. The V and J ends lost 0 bases and 6 bases respectively, with 9 bases between them. The CDR3 extends over 15 amino acids. The CDR3 sequence is CASSLTFGGNSPLHF. In DNA, the CDR3 is TGTGCCAGCAGCTTAACGTTCGGGGGTAATTCACCCCTCCACTTT.

This chain links TRBV19 with TRBJ1-2; D gene uncertain. The CDR3 length is 13 residues. Trimming cost V 3 bases and J 4 bases, with 9 bases left between them. Germline CDR1 is LNHDA and CDR2 is SQIVND (reference sequence). The CDR3 reads CASSMEYFYGYTF. For the CDR3, the DNA is TGTGCCAGTAGTATGGAGTATTTCTATGGCTACACCTTC.

The V call is TRBV7-2, the J call TRBJ2-1, with TRBD2 identical over 8 bases. Germline V lookup: CDR1 SGHTA, CDR2 FQGNSA. CDR3 length: 14 residues. J was trimmed by 9 bases and V by 5 bases; bases with no gene match: 9. The CDR3 sequence is CASSGGLVSGEQFF. Written as DNA, the CDR3 is TGTGCCAGCAGCGGGGGACTAGTTTCGGGTGAGCAGTTCTTC.

The J gene is TRBJ1-2, the V gene TRBV19; D might be TRBD1 (5 bases). Germline V gene lookup returns CDR1 LNHDA and CDR2 SQIVND (reference sequence). Trimming took 8 bases from V and 4 from J, leaving 11 bases between them. The CDR3 is 12 amino acids. The CDR3 sequence is CASLGLTYGYTF. In DNA, the CDR3 is TGTGCCAGTTTGGGACTTACCTATGGCTACACCTTC.

The gene calls are TRBV7-3 and TRBJ2-1, with TRBD2 matching over 10 bases. From germline, CDR1 is SGHTA and CDR2 FQGTGA. The CDR3 extends over 15 amino acids. V lost 4 bases to trimming and J lost 7 bases; unmatched junction nucleotides: 7. This CDR3 is CASSSLAGALNEQFF. CDR3 nucleotides: TGTGCCAGCAGCTCGCTAGCGGGAGCTTTGAATGAGCAGTTCTTC.

The CDR3 DNA is TGTGCCAGCAGCTTAGCGAACAGGGCGGCCCAGCCCCAGCATTTT. Amino acids: CASSLANRAAQPQHF. This rearrangement joins TRBV7-2 to TRBJ1-5; D is possibly TRBD1 (6 bases). Between the trimmed V and J ends, which lost 0 bases and 7 bases, there was a span of 13 bases. The CDR3 totals 15 residues. Germline CDR1 is SGHTA and CDR2 is FQGNSA.

V gene TRBV4-1 combines with J gene TRBJ2-5, with TRBD1 matching over 10 bases. The CDR3 runs to 16 residues. Germline V gives CDR1 MGHRA, CDR2 YSYEKL. Trimming cost V 4 bases and J 2 bases; bases outside gene matches: 7. CDR3 nucleotides: TGCGCCAGCAGCCTTGGGGGGACAGGGGTACAAGAGACCCAGTACTTC. It specifies CASSLGGTGVQETQYF.

The chain uses TRBV7-8 and TRBJ2-7; 8 positions agree with TRBD2. The CDR3 length is 15 residues. V trimming: 6 bases; J trimming: 3 bases; junction bases outside the gene matches: 10. Germline assignment: CDR1 SGHVS and CDR2 FQNEAQ. The CDR3 loop is CASRPGGARGYEQYF. As DNA, the CDR3 is TGTGCCAGCAGACCGGGGGGGGCTCGGGGCTACGAGCAGTACTTC.

This clone was detected only once. The chain joins TRBV19 to TRBJ2-1; the D gene is possibly TRBD2 (5 bases). This CDR3 spans 13 amino acids. Germline CDR1 is LNHDA and CDR2 is SQIVND (reference sequence). V dropped 0 bases and J dropped 11 bases, with 11 bases sitting between them. CDR3 residues: CASSIDRGSKQFF. Written as DNA, the CDR3 is TGTGCCAGTAGTATAGATCGGGGATCTAAGCAGTTCTTC.

The table lists this clone with a few counts. This rearrangement joins TRBV6-6 to TRBJ1-5, with D hard to call. The CDR3 contains 14 residues. Deletions cut 0 bases from V and 8 bases from J, with 11 bases between. The germline V gene encodes CDR1 MNHNY and CDR2 SVGAGI (reference sequence). CDR3 in DNA: TGTGCCAGCAGTTACTCGGAACCGGGAAAGCCCCAGCATTTT. As protein: CASSYSEPGKPQHF.

This clone was seen only a few times. One junction end disagrees with the germline gene, perhaps due to a read error. The chain is built from TRBV7-2 and TRBJ2-7; TRBD1 matches at 7 bases. CDR1 SGHTA and CDR2 FQGNSA come from the germline V gene. The CDR3 covers 14 residues. The CDR3 DNA is TGTGCCAGCAGCATAGCGACCCGGGACAGCGAGCAGTACTTC. Translated, it gives CASSIATRDSEQYF. The full variable domain, rest sourced from reference TRBV7-2 and TRBJ2-7, is GAGVSQSPSNKVTEKGKDVELRCDPISGHTALYWYRQSLGQGLEFLIYFQGNSAPDKSGLPSDRFSAERTGGSVSTLTIQRTQQEDSAVYLCASSIATRDSEQYFGPGTRLTVT.

The V gene is TRBV10-2, the J gene TRBJ2-3; 7 bases map to TRBD2. The germline V gene encodes CDR1 WSHSY and CDR2 SAAADI. V was clipped by 5 bases and J by 3 bases; unmatched bases: 8. There are 15 residues in the CDR3. This CDR3 is CASSTKLAMTDTQYF. For the CDR3, the DNA is TGCGCCAGCAGTACAAAACTAGCGATGACAGATACGCAGTATTTT.

CDR3 amino acids: CASSQSRLRHTEAFF. In DNA form, the CDR3 reads TGTGCCAGCAGTCAGAGCAGGCTTCGGCACACTGAAGCTTTCTTT. V gene TRBV28 combines with J gene TRBJ1-1; D uncertain. This CDR3 is built from 15 residues. Trimming pared 5 bases from V and 3 bases from J, leaving 16 bases between. The germline V gene has CDR1 MDHEN and CDR2 SYDVKM.

This clone was recorded only once. This sequence joins TRBV7-9 and TRBJ1-3; D is undetermined. The CDR3 is 14 amino acids. Germline CDR1 is SEHNR and CDR2 is FQNEAQ (reference sequence). Between the trimmed V and J ends, which lost 8 bases and 7 bases, there was a span of 18 bases. The CDR3 reads CASPNLPPRNTIYF. The DNA for the CDR3 is TGTGCCAGCCCGAATTTACCTCCGCGGAACACCATATATTTT.